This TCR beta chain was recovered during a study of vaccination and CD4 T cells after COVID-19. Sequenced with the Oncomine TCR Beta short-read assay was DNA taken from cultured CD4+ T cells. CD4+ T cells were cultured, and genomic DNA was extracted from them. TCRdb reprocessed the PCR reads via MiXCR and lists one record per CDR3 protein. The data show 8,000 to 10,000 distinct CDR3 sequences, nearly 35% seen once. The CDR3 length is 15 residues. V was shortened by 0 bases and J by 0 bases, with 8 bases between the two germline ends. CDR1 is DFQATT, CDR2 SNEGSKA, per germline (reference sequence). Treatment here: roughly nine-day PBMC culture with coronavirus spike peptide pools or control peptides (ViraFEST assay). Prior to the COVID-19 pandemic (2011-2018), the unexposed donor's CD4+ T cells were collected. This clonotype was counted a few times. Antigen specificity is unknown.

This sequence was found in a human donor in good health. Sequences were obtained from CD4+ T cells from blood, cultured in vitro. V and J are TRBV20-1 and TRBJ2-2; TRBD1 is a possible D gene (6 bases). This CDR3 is CSARDPGANTGELFF. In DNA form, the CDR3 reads TGCAGTGCTAGAGATCCAGGGGCGAACACCGGGGAGCTGTTTTTT.